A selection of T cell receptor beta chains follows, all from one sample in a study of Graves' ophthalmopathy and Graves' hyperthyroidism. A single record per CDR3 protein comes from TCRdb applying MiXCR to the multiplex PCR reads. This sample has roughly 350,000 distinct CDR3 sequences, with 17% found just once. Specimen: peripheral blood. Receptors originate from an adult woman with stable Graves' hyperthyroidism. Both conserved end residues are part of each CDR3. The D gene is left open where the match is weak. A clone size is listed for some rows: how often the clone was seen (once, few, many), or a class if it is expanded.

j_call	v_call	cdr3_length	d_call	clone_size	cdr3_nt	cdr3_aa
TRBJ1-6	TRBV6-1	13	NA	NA	TGTGCCAGCCGGGACACGGCCAATTCACCCCTCCACTTT	CASRDTANSPLHF
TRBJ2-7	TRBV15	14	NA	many	TGTGCCACCAGCAGAGGTGATAGGGCCTACGAGCAGTACTTC	CATSRGDRAYEQYF
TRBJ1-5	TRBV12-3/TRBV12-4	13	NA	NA	TGTGCCAGCAGCCCGACAGGTTGGGAGCCCCAGCATTTT	CASSPTGWEPQHF
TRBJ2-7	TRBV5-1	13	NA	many	TGCGCCAGCAGCAGAGGGTTTACCTACGAGCAGTACTTC	CASSRGFTYEQYF
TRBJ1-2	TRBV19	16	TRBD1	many	TGTGCCAGTAGTATGGAGCCCGGGACAGGGACCTATGGCTACACCTTC	CASSMEPGTGTYGYTF
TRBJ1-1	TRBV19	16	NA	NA	TGTGCCAGTAGTTCTGGGATTGGACGGATCAACACTGAAGCTTTCTTT	CASSSGIGRINTEAFF
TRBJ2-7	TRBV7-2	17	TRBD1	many	TGTGCCAGCAGCCCCCGCCGCGGGACAGGGGACACCTACGAGCAGTACTTC	CASSPRRGTGDTYEQYF
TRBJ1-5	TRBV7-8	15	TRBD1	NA	TGTGCCAGCAGCTCCACAGGGGGCAGGATGCGGCCCCAGCATTTT	CASSSTGGRMRPQHF
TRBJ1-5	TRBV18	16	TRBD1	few	TGTGCCAGCTCACCAGTACAGGGGGAGGTCAATCAGCCCCAGCATTTT	CASSPVQGEVNQPQHF
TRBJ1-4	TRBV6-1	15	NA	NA	TGTGCCAGCAGTGTAGGAGGGATAGCTAATGAAAAACTGTTTTTT	CASSVGGIANEKLFF
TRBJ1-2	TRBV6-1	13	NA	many	TGTGCCAGCAGTAGGCCAGCTAACTATGGCTACACCTTC	CASSRPANYGYTF
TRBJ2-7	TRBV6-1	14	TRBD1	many	TGTGCCAGCAGCGGGCAGGGGGTCTCCTACGAGCAGTACTTC	CASSGQGVSYEQYF
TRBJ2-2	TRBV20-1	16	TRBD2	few	TGCAGTGCTAGAGACCGGACTAGCGGGAGAACCGGGGAGCTGTTTTTT	CSARDRTSGRTGELFF
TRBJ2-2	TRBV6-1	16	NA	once	TGTGCCAGCATCGACGTAGGGTTTACCAACACCGGGGAGCTGTTTTTT	CASIDVGFTNTGELFF
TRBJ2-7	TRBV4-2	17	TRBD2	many	TGTGCCAGCAGCCAACAGGTTGGCGGGAGGGGGTCCTACGAGCAGTACTTC	CASSQQVGGRGSYEQYF
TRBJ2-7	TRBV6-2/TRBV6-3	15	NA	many	TGTGCCAGCAGTTACTCGCGTCGGTCCACCTACGAGCAGTACTTC	CASSYSRRSTYEQYF
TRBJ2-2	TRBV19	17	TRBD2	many	TGTGCCAGTACCCCGATGCGGACTAGCGGGAGGACCGGGGAGCTGTTTTTT	CASTPMRTSGRTGELFF
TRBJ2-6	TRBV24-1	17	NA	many	TGTGCCACCAGTGAAATGGCGGGAAACTCTGGGGCCAACGTCCTGACTTTC	CATSEMAGNSGANVLTF
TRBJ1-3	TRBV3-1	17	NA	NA	TGTGCCAGCAGCCAAGCGGGGGCAGCGGGACCTGGAAACACCATATATTTT	CASSQAGAAGPGNTIYF
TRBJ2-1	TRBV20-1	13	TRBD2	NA	TGCAGTGCTAGCCCCGGACTAGCGAATGAGCAGTTCTTC	CSASPGLANEQFF
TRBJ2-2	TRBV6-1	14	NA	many	TGTGCCAGTAAGATAGAGTCGAACACCGGGGAGCTGTTTTTT	CASKIESNTGELFF
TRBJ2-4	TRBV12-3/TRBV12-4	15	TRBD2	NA	TGTGCCAGCACCCTGGACGGACTAGCCAAAAACATTAAGTACTTC	CASTLDGLAKNIKYF
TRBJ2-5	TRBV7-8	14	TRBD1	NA	TGTGCCAGCAGTGCAGGGGGCTTAGGGGAGACCCAGTACTTC	CASSAGGLGETQYF
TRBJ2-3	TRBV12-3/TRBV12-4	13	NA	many	TGTGCCAGCAGTTTAATTTGGCCAGATACGCAGTATTTT	CASSLIWPDTQYF
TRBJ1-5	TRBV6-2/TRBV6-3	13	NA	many	TGTGCCAGCAGTTATCCCATCACAGGGCCCCAGCATTTT	CASSYPITGPQHF
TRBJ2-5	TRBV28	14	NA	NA	TGTGCCAGCAGTTTAGCGGATTTACAAGAGACCCAGTACTTC	CASSLADLQETQYF
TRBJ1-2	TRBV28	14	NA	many	TGTGCCAGCAGTTTGGAGGCCTCAAACTATGGCTACACCTTC	CASSLEASNYGYTF
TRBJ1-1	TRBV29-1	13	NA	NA	TGCAGCGTTGAAGGGGACTGGAACACTGAAGCTTTCTTT	CSVEGDWNTEAFF
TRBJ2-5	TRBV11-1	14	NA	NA	TGTGCCAGCAGCCCGGACGGGTACCAAGAGACCCAGTACTTC	CASSPDGYQETQYF
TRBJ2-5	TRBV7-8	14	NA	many	TGTGCCAGCAGCTTACTGGGGGCGAGGGAGACCCAGTACTTC	CASSLLGARETQYF
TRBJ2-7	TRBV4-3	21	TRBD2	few	TGCGCCAGCAGCCAAGAAGGTTTCCAGCGGGAGGGTCGGTTCCAGGCCTACGAGCAGTACTTC	CASSQEGFQREGRFQAYEQYF
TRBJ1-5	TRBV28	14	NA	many	TGTGCCAGCACACATGCCAGGGGCCCAGGGCCCCAGCATTTT	CASTHARGPGPQHF
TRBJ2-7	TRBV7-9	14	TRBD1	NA	TGTGCCAGCAGCGTCCGGGACAGTGTCTACGAGCAGTACTTC	CASSVRDSVYEQYF
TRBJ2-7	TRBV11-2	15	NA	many	TGTGCCAGCAGCTTATGGGGCACTTACTCCTACGAGCAGTACTTC	CASSLWGTYSYEQYF
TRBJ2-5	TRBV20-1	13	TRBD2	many	TGCAGTGCAGAACTAGCGGGAGAGGAGACCCAGTACTTC	CSAELAGEETQYF
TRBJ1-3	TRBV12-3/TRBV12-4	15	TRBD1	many	TGTGCCAGCAGACGACAGGGGGCAGCTGGAAACACCATATATTTT	CASRRQGAAGNTIYF
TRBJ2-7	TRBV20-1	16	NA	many	TGCAGTGCTAGAGATGTCTCCCTTCCCGCCCTTTACGAGCAGTACTTC	CSARDVSLPALYEQYF
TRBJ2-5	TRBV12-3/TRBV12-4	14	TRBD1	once	TGTGCCAGCAGTTCCGGGACAGGGGGCTCGGCCCAGTACTTC	CASSSGTGGSAQYF
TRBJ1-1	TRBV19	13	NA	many	TGTGCCAGTAGTGCTAGTGCGAACACTGAAGCTTTCTTT	CASSASANTEAFF
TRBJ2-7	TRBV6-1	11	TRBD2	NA	TGTGCCAGCAGTCCTAGCGGGAGTCTGCACTTC	CASSPSGSLHF
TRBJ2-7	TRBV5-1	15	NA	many	TGCGCCAGCAGCTTGACTACAGGGTGGTCTCCCGAGCAGTACTTC	CASSLTTGWSPEQYF
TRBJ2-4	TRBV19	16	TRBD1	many	TGTGCCAGTAGTATCGGGACAGGGTATGCCAAAAACATTCAGTACTTC	CASSIGTGYAKNIQYF
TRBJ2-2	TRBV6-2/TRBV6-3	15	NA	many	TGTGCCAGCACCAGGGCAGGGGCGGTCACCGGGGAGCTGTTTTTT	CASTRAGAVTGELFF
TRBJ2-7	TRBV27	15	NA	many	TGTGCCAGCAGTTCCGTCTCAGGGCTCTACTACGAGCAGCACTTC	CASSSVSGLYYEQHF
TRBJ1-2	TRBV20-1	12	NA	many	TGCAGTGTGGGGGGGGGCTATGTTGGCTACACCTTC	CSVGGGYVGYTF
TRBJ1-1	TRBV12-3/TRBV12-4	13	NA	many	TGTGCCAGCAGGGAAACAGAAGTCCCTGAAGCTTTCTTT	CASRETEVPEAFF
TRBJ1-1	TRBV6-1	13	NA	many	TGTGCCAGCAGCGGCTCGGGAAACACTGAAGCTTTCTTT	CASSGSGNTEAFF
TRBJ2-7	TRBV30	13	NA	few	TGTGCCTGGGATAGGGACATCGGGTACGAGCAGTACTTC	CAWDRDIGYEQYF
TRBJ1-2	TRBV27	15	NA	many	TGTGCCAGCAGTCGGAAAGGACCCTTCTGGTATGGCTACACCTTC	CASSRKGPFWYGYTF
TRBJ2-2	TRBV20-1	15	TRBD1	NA	TGCAGTGCCAGACAGGGACGAGGTGGCACCGGGGAGCTGTTTTTT	CSARQGRGGTGELFF
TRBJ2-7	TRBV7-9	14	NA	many	TGTGCCAGCAGCTTAGAGGACGGGACCTACGAGCAGTACTTC	CASSLEDGTYEQYF
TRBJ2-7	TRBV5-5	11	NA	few	TGTACCAGCAGCTTGCTCTACCAGCAGTACTTC	CTSSLLYQQYF
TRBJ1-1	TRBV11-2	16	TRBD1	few	TGTGCCAGCAGCTCCCGCGACAGGGCATGGAGCGCTGAAGCTTTCTTT	CASSSRDRAWSAEAFF